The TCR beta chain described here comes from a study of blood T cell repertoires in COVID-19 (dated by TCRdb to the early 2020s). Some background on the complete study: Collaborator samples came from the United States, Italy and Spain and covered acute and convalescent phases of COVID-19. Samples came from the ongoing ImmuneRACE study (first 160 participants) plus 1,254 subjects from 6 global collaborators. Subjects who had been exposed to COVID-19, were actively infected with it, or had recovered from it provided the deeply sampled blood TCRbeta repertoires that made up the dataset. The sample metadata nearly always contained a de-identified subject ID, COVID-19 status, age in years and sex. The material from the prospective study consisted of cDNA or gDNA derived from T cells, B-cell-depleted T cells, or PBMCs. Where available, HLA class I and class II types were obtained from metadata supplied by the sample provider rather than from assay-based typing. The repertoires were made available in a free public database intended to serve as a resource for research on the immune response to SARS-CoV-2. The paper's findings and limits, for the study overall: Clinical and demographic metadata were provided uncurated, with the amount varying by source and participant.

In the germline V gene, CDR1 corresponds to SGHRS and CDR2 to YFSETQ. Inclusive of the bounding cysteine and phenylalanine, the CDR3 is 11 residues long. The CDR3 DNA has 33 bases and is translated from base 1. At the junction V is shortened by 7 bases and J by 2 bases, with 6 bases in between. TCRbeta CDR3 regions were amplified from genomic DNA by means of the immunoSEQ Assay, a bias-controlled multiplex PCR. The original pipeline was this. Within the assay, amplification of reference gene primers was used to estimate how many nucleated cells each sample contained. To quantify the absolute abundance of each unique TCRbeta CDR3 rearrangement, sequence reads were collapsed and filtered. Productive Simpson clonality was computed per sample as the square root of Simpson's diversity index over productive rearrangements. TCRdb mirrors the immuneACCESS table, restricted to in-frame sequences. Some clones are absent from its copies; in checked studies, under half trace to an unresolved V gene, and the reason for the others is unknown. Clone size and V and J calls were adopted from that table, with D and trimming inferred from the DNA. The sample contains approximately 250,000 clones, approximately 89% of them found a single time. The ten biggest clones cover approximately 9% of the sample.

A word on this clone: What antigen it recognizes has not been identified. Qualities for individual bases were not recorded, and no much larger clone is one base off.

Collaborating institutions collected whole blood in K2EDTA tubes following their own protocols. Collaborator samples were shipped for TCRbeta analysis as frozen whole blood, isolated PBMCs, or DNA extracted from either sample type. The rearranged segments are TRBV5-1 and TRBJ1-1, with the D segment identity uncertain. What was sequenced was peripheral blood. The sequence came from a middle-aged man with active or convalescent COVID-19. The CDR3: CASHSNTEAFF. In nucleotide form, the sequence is TGCGCCAGCCACTCCAACACTGAAGCTTTCTTT.